These 18 T cell receptor beta chains came from one sample sequenced in a study of post-analysis software for immune sequencing data. These receptors are not linked to any known antigen. cDNA libraries of TCR beta carried unique molecular identifiers. MiXCR, applied by TCRdb to the PCR reads, yields one record per CDR3 protein. The sample lists hundreds of thousands of distinct CDR3 sequences; 30% to 45% were seen once. Study-level findings and limits: Elevated frequency relative to controls characterized several TRBV segments in patients, TRBV5-6, TRBV5-1 and TRBV20-1 among them.

The sample was blood. The receptors come from a girl between 10 and 17 years old with multiple sclerosis.

The V and J genes are TRBV6-6 and TRBJ1-5, with a tentative D call TRBD1 (6 bases). The V gene's germline CDR1 is MNHNY and CDR2 SVGAGI (reference sequence). This CDR3 has 14 amino acids. V lost 7 bases and J lost 0, with 10 bases in between. The CDR3 region is CASTGETSNQPQHF. The CDR3 nucleotides are TGTGCCAGCACAGGGGAGACTAGCAATCAGCCCCAGCATTTT.

The rearrangement links TRBV7-2 to TRBJ2-7; D is ambiguous. Trimming cost V 4 bases and J 6 bases, with 13 bases left between them. There are 13 residues in the CDR3. The germline gives CDR1 SGHTA, CDR2 FQGNSA. CDR3 region: CASSSWSGSEQYF. The CDR3 nucleotides are TGTGCCAGCAGCTCCTGGTCCGGAAGCGAGCAGTACTTC.

This clonotype was detected many times. The gene calls are TRBV27 and TRBJ2-7; 10 bases align to TRBD1. CDR1 and CDR2 from the germline V gene are MNHEY and SMNVEV (reference sequence). Unmatched junction bases numbered 8, after V lost 6 bases and J lost 6 bases. The CDR3 covers 14 residues. The CDR3 is CASSAGQGSREQYF. The DNA of the CDR3 is TGTGCCAGCAGCGCGGGACAGGGGTCACGCGAGCAGTACTTC.

The sample holds many counts of this clonotype. The chain uses TRBV29-1 and TRBJ1-2, with TRBD1 matching over 10 bases. Unmatched junction bases numbered 3, after V lost 1 base and J lost 4 bases. CDR1 and CDR2 from the germline V gene are SQVTM and ANQGSEA. There are 14 residues in the CDR3. The chain's CDR3 is CSVEGDRGGYGYTF. The CDR3 DNA follows: TGCAGCGTTGAAGGGGACAGGGGAGGCTATGGCTACACCTTC.

Concerning this clonotype itself: A much larger clonotype is one base distant, so this may be a read error. The chain joins TRBV6-5 to TRBJ1-1; D is perhaps TRBD1 (5 bases). The V end was cut by 6 bases, the J end by 2 bases, with 13 bases between. Per the germline V gene, CDR1 is MNHEY and CDR2 is SVGAGI. This CDR3 is built from 14 residues. The CDR3 sequence is CASSLGRANTEAFF. CDR3 bases: TGTGCCAGCAGCTTAGGCAGGGCAAACACTGAAGCTTTCTTT.

This clonotype was counted many times. The chain uses TRBV9 and TRBJ1-6; D gene unclear. CDR3 size: 16 residues. Germline CDR1 SGDLS, CDR2 YYNGEE. The V and J ends lost 2 bases and 0 bases respectively, with 9 bases between them. The CDR3 spells CASSVERASYNSPLHF. The CDR3 DNA sequence: TGTGCCAGCAGCGTGGAGAGAGCCTCCTATAATTCACCCCTCCACTTT.

This clonotype was detected once. V gene TRBV10-3 combines with J gene TRBJ2-5, with 8 bases lining up with TRBD1. This CDR3 is built from 15 residues. J gave up 5 bases and V 4 bases, and 9 bases lay outside the gene matches. The germline CDR1 and CDR2 sequences are ENHRY and SYGVKD. The CDR3 coding sequence is TGTGCCATCAGTGGTGCGGACAGGGTAGTGGAGACCCAGTACTTC. This gives the protein CAISGADRVVETQYF.

In regard to this clonotype: A much larger clone lies one base from this, so it may be a read error. The chain joins TRBV7-8 to TRBJ2-7, with a tentative D call TRBD2 (5 bases). This CDR3 contains 13 residues. Germline V gene data show CDR1 as SGHVS and CDR2 as FQNEAQ. CDR3 protein: CAGSLDLSYEQYF. Written as DNA, the CDR3 is TGTGCCGGCAGCTTGGACTTGTCCTACGAGCAGTACTTC.

On this clonotype itself: This clone may be a read error of a much larger clone one base away. J is TRBJ2-3 and V is TRBV12-3 or TRBV12-4; 9 positions agree with TRBD2. The CDR3 has 15 amino acids. After removal of 6 bases from V and 4 bases from J, the junction contained 8 bases not matched to a gene. The CDR3 is CASRLSGSGADTQYF. The CDR3 DNA follows: TGTGCCAGCAGACTTAGCGGGAGCGGCGCAGATACGCAGTATTTT.

The table lists this clonotype with a few counts. The chain is built from TRBV7-9 and TRBJ1-1; D is uncertain. This CDR3 is 11 amino acids long. Looked up from germline, CDR1 is SEHNR and CDR2 is FQNEAQ (reference sequence). Trimming removed 7 bases at V and 1 base at J, with 4 bases between. The CDR3 region is CASTENTEAFF. CDR3 bases: TGTGCCAGCACCGAGAACACTGAAGCTTTCTTT.

In this sample, this clonotype turned up many times. The V call is TRBV9, the J call TRBJ2-1, with D possibly being TRBD2 (5 bases). CDR3 size: 15 residues. Germline V gene data show CDR1 as SGDLS and CDR2 as YYNGEE. V lost 4 bases and J lost 10, with 21 bases in between. In DNA, the CDR3 is TGTGCCAGCAGCAAAGACGGGGAGTCCTATGGAGAGCAGTTCTTC. Translated: CASSKDGESYGEQFF. The full variable domain, rest sourced from reference TRBV9 and TRBJ2-1, is DSGVTQTPKHLITATGQRVTLRCSPRSGDLSVYWYQQSLDQGLQFLIQYYNGEERAKGNILERFSAQQFPDLHSELNLSSLELGDSALYFCASSKDGESYGEQFFGPGTRLTVL.

This clonotype was recorded at least ten times. The rearrangement links TRBV5-1 to TRBJ2-7; 15 nucleotides align to TRBD2. This CDR3 contains 16 residues. Trimming cost V 4 bases and J 4 bases; bases outside gene matches: 6. Germline loops: CDR1 SGHRS, CDR2 YFSETQ. The chain's CDR3 is CASSKDGTSGRYEQYF. In nucleotides, the CDR3 is TGCGCCAGCAGCAAGGACGGGACTAGCGGGAGGTACGAGCAGTACTTC.

This clonotype was seen at least ten times. The rearrangement uses TRBV7-8 and TRBJ1-6; D is ambiguous. Between the trimmed V and J ends, which lost 2 bases and 2 bases, there was a span of 13 bases. Germline assignment: CDR1 SGHVS and CDR2 FQNEAQ. This CDR3 has 17 amino acids. Here the CDR3 DNA reads TGTGCCAGCAGCTTAAAACTCGGTCTCGCCTATAATTCACCCCTCCACTTT. Residues: CASSLKLGLAYNSPLHF.

In its sample, this clonotype was seen many times. The rearrangement joins TRBV5-1 to TRBJ2-5; D possibly corresponds to TRBD2 (5 bases). V was shortened by 0 bases and J by 1 base, with 13 bases between the two germline ends. Germline-derived CDR1 and CDR2 are SGHRS and YFSETQ. This CDR3 contains 16 residues. CDR3 sequence: CASSLAGVVSQETQYF. As DNA, the CDR3 is TGCGCCAGCAGCTTGGCCGGGGTGGTTTCCCAAGAGACCCAGTACTTC.

This clonotype was seen only a few times. The chain recombines TRBV20-1 with TRBJ1-2; D is unclear. The germline CDR1 and CDR2 sequences are DFQATT and SNEGSKA (reference sequence). Trimming pared 0 bases from V and 4 bases from J, leaving 18 bases between. The CDR3 totals 16 residues. The CDR3 here is CSARDQTKDLAYGYTF. DNA of the CDR3: TGCAGTGCTAGAGATCAAACGAAAGACCTCGCCTATGGCTACACCTTC.

The rearrangement links TRBV29-1 to TRBJ2-5; TRBD2 aligns across 9 bases. Germline V lookup: CDR1 SQVTM, CDR2 ANQGSEA. This CDR3 spans 15 amino acids. After removal of 0 bases from V and 11 bases from J, the junction contained 13 bases not matched to a gene. CDR3 sequence reads: CSVEEVASGVSEQYF. CDR3 bases: TGCAGCGTTGAAGAAGTGGCTAGCGGGGTCAGTGAGCAGTACTTC.

Many counts were recorded for this clonotype. The rearrangement links TRBV2 to TRBJ2-4; no definite D call. Germline CDR1 SNHLY, CDR2 FYNNEI. V was pared by 6 bases and J by 0 bases, with 12 bases between. The CDR3 totals 15 residues. The CDR3 nucleotides are TGTGCCAGCAGCGATCGTCAGTCAGCCAAAAACATTCAGTACTTC. Encoded protein: CASSDRQSAKNIQYF.

This clonotype was counted at least ten times. The rearrangement uses TRBV3-1 and TRBJ1-2; D uncertain. Trimming removed 0 bases at V and 8 bases at J, with 13 bases between. The germline V gene encodes CDR1 LGHDT and CDR2 YNNKEL (reference sequence). The CDR3 runs 14 residues. Here the CDR3 DNA reads TGTGCCAGCAGCCAAGATTATCGGGGTGGAGGCTACACCTTC. Translating it yields CASSQDYRGGGYTF.